Sequencing of this T cell receptor (beta chain) was carried out in a study of blood T cell repertoires in COVID-19. About the research overall: The United States, Italy and Spain supplied acute and convalescent COVID-19 samples. PBMCs, B-cell-depleted T cells, or T cells provided the cDNA or gDNA that made up the material.

V shed 4 bases and J shed 6 bases, with 7 bases lying between them. The CDR3 runs 13 residues. Germline CDR1 is MDHEN and CDR2 is SYDVKM. Per the original data handling: Counts of nucleated cells, estimated from reference gene primer amplification, were obtained. The assay was immunoSEQ multiplex PCR, and TCRdb's table has in-frame clones only and misses some. D and trimming come from the DNA, and the V and J calls and clone size come from that table. The sample comprises approximately 160,000 clones, about 83% of which are singletons, and 10% to 15% rests with the top ten. The sequence was obtained from a man between 65 and 85 years old who had recovered from COVID-19. The rearrangement links TRBV28 to TRBJ2-6; D ambiguous. The material sequenced was peripheral blood. Here the CDR3 reads CASSYTPANVLTF. DNA of the CDR3: TGTGCCAGCAGTTATACTCCGGCCAACGTCCTGACTTTC.